Below are 27 T cell receptor beta chains sequenced from a single sample in a study of blood T cell repertoires in COVID-19. Some clones are missing from TCRdb's copy, which holds only in-frame ones; the method was immunoSEQ multiplex PCR. The table records roughly 13,000 clones, 87% of them present only once. The sequencing sample was made of peripheral blood. The receptor set was obtained from a human donor in a cohort sampled during active COVID-19.

The chain has TRBV5-4 and TRBJ2-1; 12 bases fit TRBD2. This CDR3 spans 16 amino acids. The trim removed 4 bases at V and 6 bases at J, leaving 8 bases unmatched. Germline CDR1 SGHNT, CDR2 YYREEE (reference sequence). The CDR3 DNA sequence: TGTGCCAGCAGCGGCGTGACTAGCGGGAGATTCAATGAGCAGTTCTTC. It translates to CASSGVTSGRFNEQFF.

The gene calls are TRBV11-2 and TRBJ2-5; 12 positions agree with TRBD2. Germline assignment: CDR1 SGHAT and CDR2 FQNNGV. J lost 4 bases, V lost 5 bases, and 5 bases had no gene match. This CDR3 has 15 residues. In DNA, the CDR3 is TGTGCCAGCAGCGCCAGACTAGCGGGAGTAGAGACCCAGTACTTC. As protein: CASSARLAGVETQYF.

In its sample, this clone was seen a few times. The genes are TRBV6-4 and TRBJ2-2; 9 positions agree with TRBD2. The CDR3 length is 18 residues. Germline V lookup: CDR1 MRHNA, CDR2 SNTAGT. V dropped 7 bases and J dropped 0; count of bases not matched to a gene: 12. The CDR3 protein is CASTPIPTSGANTGELFF. CDR3 nucleotides: TGTGCCAGCACTCCGATTCCGACTAGCGGAGCGAACACCGGGGAGCTGTTTTTT.

The chain employs TRBV7-2 and TRBJ2-2, with D perhaps matching TRBD1 (6 bases). This CDR3 has 14 amino acids. V dropped 4 bases and J dropped 5 bases, with 11 bases sitting between them. The germline V gene has CDR1 SGHTA and CDR2 FQGNSA. The chain's CDR3 is CASSSQGWTGELFF. CDR3 in DNA: TGTGCCAGCAGCTCTCAGGGGTGGACCGGGGAGCTGTTTTTT.

V and J are TRBV12-5 and TRBJ2-7; D possibly corresponds to TRBD2 (5 bases). CDR1 LGHNT and CDR2 FRNRAP come from the germline V gene. The CDR3 is 16 amino acids. V was shortened by 0 bases and J by 3 bases, with 15 bases between the two germline ends. CDR3 in amino acids: CASGLVRVEVGYEQYF. CDR3 DNA sequence: TGTGCTAGTGGTTTGGTACGAGTGGAGGTGGGCTACGAGCAGTACTTC.

The chain links TRBV18 to TRBJ2-1; 13 bases align to TRBD2. J lost 12 bases, V lost 4 bases, and 12 bases had no gene match. Looked up from germline, CDR1 is KGHSH and CDR2 is LQKENI. The CDR3 sequence is 16 residues long. DNA of the CDR3: TGTGCCAGCTCACGACAGGGGACTAGCGGGACTAGCGTGCAGTTCTTC. This encodes CASSRQGTSGTSVQFF.

This clone was observed a few times. This chain joins TRBV11-1 and TRBJ2-3; 7 bases agree with TRBD1. This CDR3 has 14 residues. V lost 5 bases to trimming and J lost 0 bases; unmatched junction nucleotides: 2. CDR1 and CDR2 from the germline V gene are SGHAT and FQDESV (reference sequence). CDR3 nucleotides: TGTGCCAGCAGCCCGGGACAGAGCACAGATACGCAGTATTTT. As protein: CASSPGQSTDTQYF.

The chain carries TRBV6-6 and TRBJ1-5; 7 positions agree with TRBD1. The CDR3 is 14 amino acids. CDR1 is MNHNY and CDR2 is SVGAGI in the germline V gene (reference sequence). J was trimmed by 6 bases and V by 2 bases; bases with no gene match: 4. The CDR3 bases are TGTGCCAGCAGTTACCCGGGACAGACTCAGCCCCAGCATTTT. This sequence encodes CASSYPGQTQPQHF.

The chain couples TRBV7-8 to TRBJ2-7; D may be TRBD1 (5 bases). Germline values: CDR1 SGHVS, CDR2 FQNEAQ. The CDR3 contains 15 residues. The V end was cut by 7 bases, the J end by 3 bases, with 19 bases between. CDR3 DNA sequence: TGTGCCAGCACCCAAAGTGGGGCAGGTCTCTACGAGCAGTACTTC. Protein product: CASTQSGAGLYEQYF.

The DNA for the CDR3 is TGTGCCAGTAGTTCTGGGAGGCACACTGAAGCTTTCTTT. As protein: CASSSGRHTEAFF. V gene TRBV19 combines with J gene TRBJ1-1; D is unclear. Trimming removed 5 bases at V and 3 bases at J, with 10 bases between. The CDR3 extends over 13 amino acids. Germline V CDR1 and CDR2: LNHDA, SQIVND (reference sequence). Full variable domain (rest looked up from reference TRBV19 and TRBJ1-1): DGGITQSPKYLFRKEGQNVTLSCEQNLNHDAMYWYRQDPGQGLRLIYYSQIVNDFQKGDIAEGYSVSREKKESFPLTVTSAQKNPTAFYLCASSSGRHTEAFFGQGTRLTVV.

This clone was recorded only once. The J gene is TRBJ2-1, the V gene TRBV28; D perhaps matches TRBD2 (7 bases). CDR3 length: 13 amino acids. With 5 bases removed from V and 10 bases from J, the gap between germline ends came to 15 bases. Germline CDR1 is MDHEN and CDR2 is SYDVKM. CDR3 sequence reads: CASSMGGAWEQFF. The CDR3, as DNA: TGTGCCAGCAGTATGGGGGGGGCCTGGGAGCAGTTCTTC.

This chain links TRBV29-1 with TRBJ2-7; D not certain. The CDR3 is made up of 12 amino acids. Trimming shortened V by 2 bases and J by 0 bases, and 5 bases separated the two germline ends. Germline-derived CDR1 and CDR2 are SQVTM and ANQGSEA. CDR3 DNA: TGCAGCGTTGAATTGAGCTCCTACGAGCAGTACTTC. It codes for CSVELSSYEQYF.

J is TRBJ1-1 and V is TRBV30; perhaps TRBD1 as D (5 bases). The germline gives CDR1 GTSNPN, CDR2 SVGIG (reference sequence). Trimming stripped 0 bases from V and 0 bases from J, with 11 bases between. The CDR3 length is 15 residues. CDR3: CAWSVGGHMNTEAFF. The CDR3 DNA sequence: TGTGCCTGGAGTGTAGGCGGACATATGAACACTGAAGCTTTCTTT. Drawing the rest from reference TRBV30 and TRBJ1-1, the complete variable domain is SQTIHQWPATLVQPVGSPLSLECTVEGTSNPNLYWYRQAAGRGLQLLFYSVGIGQISSEVPQNLSASRPQDRQFILSSKKLLLSDSGFYLCAWSVGGHMNTEAFFGQGTRLTVV.

This sequence joins TRBV24-1 and TRBJ2-7, with a weak D call TRBD2 (6 bases). Germline V gene data show CDR1 as KGHDR and CDR2 as SFDVKD. CDR3 size: 15 residues. V was pared by 1 base and J by 3 bases, with 12 bases between. In DNA form, the CDR3 reads TGTGCCACCAGTGATTTCACGACGCGGGGCTACGAGCAGTACTTC. This translates into CATSDFTTRGYEQYF.

The rearrangement joins TRBV3-1 (or the pseudogene TRBV3-2) to TRBJ2-1; 10 bases agree with TRBD2. V lost 4 bases, J lost 10 bases, and 10 bases stayed unmatched. The CDR3 contains 15 residues. Germline V CDR1 and CDR2: LGHDT, YNNKEL (reference sequence). CDR3 in amino acids: CASSPGSSGRLEQFF. Here the CDR3 DNA reads TGTGCCAGCAGCCCCGGGTCTAGCGGGAGACTCGAGCAGTTCTTC.

The rearrangement joins TRBV7-8 to TRBJ1-1; no firm D call. The ends were cut back, 5 bases at V and 7 bases at J, with 14 bases in the middle. This CDR3 spans 13 amino acids. Germline V lookup: CDR1 SGHVS, CDR2 FQNEAQ. The CDR3 DNA sequence: TGTGCCAGCAGCCGAATAGTCCAGGTTGAAGCTTTCTTT. Amino acids: CASSRIVQVEAFF.

The chain has TRBV20-1 and TRBJ2-7; 11 bases map to TRBD2. The CDR3 extends over 14 amino acids. Trimming removed 3 bases from V and 2 bases from J; junction bases left unmatched: 3. The germline V gene encodes CDR1 DFQATT and CDR2 SNEGSKA (reference sequence). The CDR3, as DNA: TGCAGTGCTAGTCATAGCGGGGGGGCCTACGAGCAGTACTTC. It is translated as CSASHSGGAYEQYF.

The rearrangement uses TRBV18 and TRBJ2-1; 12 nucleotides match TRBD2. The germline V gene encodes CDR1 KGHSH and CDR2 LQKENI. The CDR3 is 14 amino acids. J lost 7 bases, V lost 3 bases, and 1 base had no gene match. The CDR3 DNA sequence: TGTGCCAGCTCACCGGGGACTAGCGGGAATGAGCAGTTCTTC. It translates to CASSPGTSGNEQFF.

This clone appeared a single time. The chain recombines TRBV10-1 with TRBJ2-2; TRBD1 is a possible D gene (6 bases). The CDR3 sequence is 13 residues long. The V gene's germline CDR1 is WNHNN and CDR2 SYGVQD (reference sequence). Trimming took off 2 bases at V and 6 bases at J, with 7 bases between the two ends. The CDR3 coding sequence is TGCGCCAGCAGTGAGAGGACAGCCGGGGAGCTGTTTTTT. This codes for CASSERTAGELFF.

The chain joins TRBV29-1 to TRBJ2-7; perhaps TRBD2 as D (5 bases). Germline CDR1 is SQVTM and CDR2 is ANQGSEA. V dropped 0 bases and J dropped 1 base, with 10 bases sitting between them. CDR3 length: 14 residues. The CDR3 protein is CSVEDEDYSYEQYF. CDR3 coding DNA: TGCAGCGTTGAAGATGAAGACTATTCCTACGAGCAGTACTTC.

V is TRBV3-1 (or the pseudogene TRBV3-2) and J is TRBJ2-1; 8 positions match TRBD2. Germline assignment: CDR1 LGHDT and CDR2 YNNKEL (reference sequence). V lost 0 bases, J lost 6 bases, and 13 bases stayed unmatched. This CDR3 comprises 18 residues. For the CDR3, the DNA is TGTGCCAGCAGCCAAGAGGCTAGCATTAGCGGGAAGTCCAATGAGCAGTTCTTC. As protein: CASSQEASISGKSNEQFF.

V usage is TRBV5-5 and J usage is TRBJ2-7; D may be TRBD2 (5 bases). The CDR3 has 14 amino acids. The germline V gene encodes CDR1 SGHKS and CDR2 YYEKEE (reference sequence). Between the trimmed V and J ends, which lost 5 bases and 2 bases, there was a span of 14 bases. CDR3 in DNA: TGTGCCAGCAGGCGCGGACTCGAGGCCTACGAGCAGTACTTC. Translation gives CASRRGLEAYEQYF.

The V gene is TRBV10-3, the J gene TRBJ2-2, with D possibly TRBD2 on 6 matching bases. The CDR3 loop spans 17 amino acids. Looked up from germline, CDR1 is ENHRY and CDR2 is SYGVKD. Trimming pared 0 bases from V and 5 bases from J, leaving 16 bases between. The CDR3 DNA follows: TGTGCCATCAGTGAGTCTGGTAGAGTTGGAGGGACCGGGGAGCTGTTTTTT. Its translation: CAISESGRVGGTGELFF.

V is TRBV5-6 and J is TRBJ1-1, with 8 bases matching TRBD1. The CDR3 extends over 13 amino acids. V lost 6 bases to trimming and J lost 5 bases; unmatched junction nucleotides: 6. Germline values: CDR1 SGHDT, CDR2 YYEEEE. The CDR3 sequence is CASKKQGGTEAFF. CDR3 nucleotides: TGTGCCAGCAAGAAACAGGGGGGAACTGAAGCTTTCTTT.

The chain carries TRBV30 and TRBJ1-2; a weak D match, TRBD1 (6 bases). V was clipped by 2 bases and J by 7 bases, with 17 bases between them. This CDR3 contains 14 residues. Germline CDR1 reads GTSNPN; CDR2 reads SVGIG (reference sequence). The CDR3 bases are TGTGCCTGGAGTCAGGGACAACTCCGACCTGGCTACACCTTC. It codes for CAWSQGQLRPGYTF.

V and J are TRBV11-3 and TRBJ1-3; D not certain. The germline CDR1 and CDR2 sequences are SGHNT and YENEEA. V shed 0 bases and J shed 0 bases, with 9 bases lying between them. This CDR3 contains 16 residues. The chain's CDR3 is CASSLDGRISGNTIYF. In DNA form, the CDR3 reads TGTGCCAGCAGCTTAGATGGCAGGATCTCTGGAAACACCATATATTTT.

This chain connects TRBV29-1 to TRBJ1-2, with a weak D call TRBD1 (6 bases). CDR1 and CDR2 from the germline V gene are SQVTM and ANQGSEA. This CDR3 has 11 amino acids. The V and J ends lost 2 bases and 5 bases respectively, with 6 bases between them. Here the CDR3 DNA reads TGCAGCGTTGAACAGGGGTATGGCTACACCTTC. This codes for CSVEQGYGYTF.